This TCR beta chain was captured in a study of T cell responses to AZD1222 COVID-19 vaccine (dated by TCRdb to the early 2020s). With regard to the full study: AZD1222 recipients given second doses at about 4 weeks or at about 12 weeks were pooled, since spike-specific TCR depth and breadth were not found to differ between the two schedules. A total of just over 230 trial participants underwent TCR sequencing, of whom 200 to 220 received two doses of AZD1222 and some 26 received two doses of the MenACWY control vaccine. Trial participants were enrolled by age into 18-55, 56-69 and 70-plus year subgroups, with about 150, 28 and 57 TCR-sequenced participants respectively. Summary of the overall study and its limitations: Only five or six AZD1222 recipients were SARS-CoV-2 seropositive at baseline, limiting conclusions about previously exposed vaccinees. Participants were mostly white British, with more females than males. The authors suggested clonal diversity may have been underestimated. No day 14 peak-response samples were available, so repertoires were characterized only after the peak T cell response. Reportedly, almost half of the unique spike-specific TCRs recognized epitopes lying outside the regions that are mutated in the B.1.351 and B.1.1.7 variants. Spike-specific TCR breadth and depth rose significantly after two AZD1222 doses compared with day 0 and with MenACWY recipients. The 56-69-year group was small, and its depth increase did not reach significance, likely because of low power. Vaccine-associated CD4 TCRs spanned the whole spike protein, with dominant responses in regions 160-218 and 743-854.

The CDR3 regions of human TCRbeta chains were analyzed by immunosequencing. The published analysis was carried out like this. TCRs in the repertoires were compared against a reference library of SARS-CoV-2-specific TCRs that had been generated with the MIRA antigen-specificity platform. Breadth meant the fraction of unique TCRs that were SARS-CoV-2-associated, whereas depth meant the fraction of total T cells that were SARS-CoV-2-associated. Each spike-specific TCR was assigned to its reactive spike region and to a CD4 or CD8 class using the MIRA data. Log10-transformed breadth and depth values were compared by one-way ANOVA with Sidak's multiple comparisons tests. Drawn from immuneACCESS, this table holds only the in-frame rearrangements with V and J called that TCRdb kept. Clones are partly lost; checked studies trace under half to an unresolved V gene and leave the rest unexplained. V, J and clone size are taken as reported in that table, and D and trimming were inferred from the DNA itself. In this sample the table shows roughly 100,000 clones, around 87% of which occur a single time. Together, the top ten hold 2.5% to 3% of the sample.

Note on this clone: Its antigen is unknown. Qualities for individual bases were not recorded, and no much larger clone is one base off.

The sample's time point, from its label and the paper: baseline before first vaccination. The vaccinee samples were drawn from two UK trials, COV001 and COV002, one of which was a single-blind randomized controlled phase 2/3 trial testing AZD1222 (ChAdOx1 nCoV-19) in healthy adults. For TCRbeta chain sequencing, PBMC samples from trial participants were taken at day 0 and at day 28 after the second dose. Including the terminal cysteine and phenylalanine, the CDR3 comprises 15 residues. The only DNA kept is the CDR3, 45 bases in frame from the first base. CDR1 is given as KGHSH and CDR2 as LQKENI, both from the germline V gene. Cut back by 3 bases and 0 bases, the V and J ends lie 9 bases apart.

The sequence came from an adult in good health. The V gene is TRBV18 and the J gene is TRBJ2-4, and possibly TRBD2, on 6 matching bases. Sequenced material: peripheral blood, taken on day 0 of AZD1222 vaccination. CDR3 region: CASSPAGLAKNIQYF. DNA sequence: TGTGCCAGCTCACCGGCGGGGTTAGCCAAAAACATTCAGTACTTC.